A selection of T cell receptor beta chains follows, all from one sample in a study of shared clonotypes between healthy human individuals. Some clones are missing from TCRdb's copy, which holds only in-frame ones; the method was immunoSEQ multiplex PCR. The sample shows 550,000 to 800,000 clones, around two thirds of them seen only once. The sample consisted of memory CD4+ T cells sorted from blood. These receptors were collected from a woman in her twenties or thirties in good health. The CDR3 runs from the conserved cysteine through the conserved F or W. A D gene is named only where the DNA matches it firmly. Some rows have no size entry. The others give once, few or many, or a class for an expanded clone.

CDR3 DNA	CDR3 protein	J gene	D gene	V gene	clone size
TGTGCCAGCAGCCTACTTGCAACTAATGAAAAACTGTTTTTT	CASSLLATNEKLFF	TRBJ1-4	-	TRBV4-2	-
TGTGCCAGCAGCTATATTAGCGGGGGGAACACCGGGGAGCTGTTTTTT	CASSYISGGNTGELFF	TRBJ2-2	TRBD2	TRBV5-6	-
TGTGCCATCAGTGAGTCCGTCCTCGGGAATGAGCAGTTCTTC	CAISESVLGNEQFF	TRBJ2-1	-	TRBV10-3	-
TGCAGTGCTGGATTCACAGATACGCAGTATTTT	CSAGFTDTQYF	TRBJ2-3	-	TRBV20-1	-
TGTGCCAGTAGTAACTCTCCGAAGACAGGCCTCGGGCAGCCCCAGCATTTT	CASSNSPKTGLGQPQHF	TRBJ1-5	-	TRBV19	once
TGTGCCAGCAGCCCCGGAAGTCAGGTCCGGAGCGAGCAGTACTTC	CASSPGSQVRSEQYF	TRBJ2-7	-	TRBV11-2	once
TGTGCCAGCAACCAAGGAGGGAACACTGAAGCTTTCTTT	CASNQGGNTEAFF	TRBJ1-1	-	TRBV6-6	-
TGCAGCGCCGTTGGCGTCACAAGCACAGATACGCAGTATTTT	CSAVGVTSTDTQYF	TRBJ2-3	-	TRBV29-1	-
TGTGCCAGCAGCATACCCACGGGGCCGACCCGTGAAGCTTTCTTT	CASSIPTGPTREAFF	TRBJ1-1	-	TRBV7-8	once
TGCGCCAGCAGCCAAGGGGCAGCCCGTAAAGCCGGGGAGCTGTTTTTT	CASSQGAARKAGELFF	TRBJ2-2	-	TRBV4-1	-
TGTGCCAGCAGCCCGGGACTAGCTCAGAGTGAGCAGTTCTTC	CASSPGLAQSEQFF	TRBJ2-1	TRBD2	TRBV14	-
TGTGCCAGCAGTTACACAGGGCATCAGCCCCAGCATTTT	CASSYTGHQPQHF	TRBJ1-5	-	TRBV6-5	few
TGTGCCAGCAGGGAGGGACCGTCCTGGGTTAACACTGAAGCTTTCTTT	CASREGPSWVNTEAFF	TRBJ1-1	-	TRBV27	once
TGTGCCTGGAGTCTCTGGGATAGTGGCTACACCTTC	CAWSLWDSGYTF	TRBJ1-2	-	TRBV30	once
TGTGCCAGCAGCCAAGATCTGGGGATGGACGAGCAGTACTTC	CASSQDLGMDEQYF	TRBJ2-7	-	TRBV4-2	-
TGTGCCAGCAGCCAACGGGAGGATGGGTACGAGCAGTACTTC	CASSQREDGYEQYF	TRBJ2-7	TRBD2	TRBV11-2	-
TGTGCCAGCATTACGGCGGACAGGGGGATAGGTGAAGCTTTCTTT	CASITADRGIGEAFF	TRBJ1-1	TRBD1	TRBV28	-
TGTGCCAGCAGTCCCGCCAGACTGAACACTGAAGCTTTCTTT	CASSPARLNTEAFF	TRBJ1-1	-	TRBV14	many
TGTGCCAGCAGCTTCAAGACAGGAAACTATGGCTACACCTTC	CASSFKTGNYGYTF	TRBJ1-2	-	TRBV7-9	-
TGTGCCAGCAGCTTAGCCGGGTCCTACGAGCAGTACTTC	CASSLAGSYEQYF	TRBJ2-7	-	TRBV7-9	-
TGTGCCAGCGGGAAGGACAGGCCTGGTAGCAATCAGCCCCAGCATTTT	CASGKDRPGSNQPQHF	TRBJ1-5	TRBD1	TRBV2	-
TGTGCCAGCAGCTTAGTGAAAGCAGGGGGCTTAGGCGAGCAGTACTTC	CASSLVKAGGLGEQYF	TRBJ2-7	TRBD1	TRBV7-8	-
TGCGCCAGCAAAGCCAGGGAGGGGGGCAATGAGCAGTTCTTC	CASKAREGGNEQFF	TRBJ2-1	-	TRBV5-1	-
TGTGCCAGTACTCTACAGGGCCCTGGGGCCAACGTCCTGACTTTC	CASTLQGPGANVLTF	TRBJ2-6	-	TRBV19	few
TGCGCCAGCAGCCCAGGGGGACTAGCGGGAGGAAAAAGACGCACAGATACGCAGTATTTT	CASSPGGLAGGKRRTDTQYF	TRBJ2-3	TRBD2	TRBV5-1	once
TGCAGCGTTGGGATCCGGGACACTTACAATGAGCAGTTCTTC	CSVGIRDTYNEQFF	TRBJ2-1	-	TRBV29-1	-
TGCGCCAGCAGCTTGGAGTCTATGAACACTGAAGCTTTCTTT	CASSLESMNTEAFF	TRBJ1-1	-	TRBV5-1	-
TGTGCCAGCAGCTTCGCCGGGACTATATACAATGAGCAGTTCTTC	CASSFAGTIYNEQFF	TRBJ2-1	TRBD2	TRBV11-2	-
TGTGCCAGCAGCTTTTTAGCGGGACAGGTCGAGCAGTACTTC	CASSFLAGQVEQYF	TRBJ2-7	-	TRBV11-2	-
TGCGCCAGCAGCCAAGATAGGGTGCAGGGGTTCAATGAGCAGTTCTTC	CASSQDRVQGFNEQFF	TRBJ2-1	-	TRBV4-1	-